This TCR beta chain derives from a study of CD8+CD57+ T cells in acquired aplastic anemia. Study information: Isolated CD4+ and CD8+ cells, once sorted, yielded DNA averaging approximately 3 ug.

Flow cytometry had shown expanded CD8+CD57+ cells in the patients chosen for sequencing. Each patient had severe acquired aplastic anemia. TCR beta VDJ and CDR3 profiles were obtained from a genomic DNA template. TCRdb passed the reads through MiXCR, listing each CDR3 protein once. The repertoire holds a few hundred thousand distinct CDR3 sequences, with under 50% as singletons. The TCR sequence derives from a human donor with aplastic anemia. Sequenced input: sorted CD4+, CD8+, or CD8+CD57+ T cells (not recorded which) from PBMCs.

The CDR3 DNA follows: TGTGCCAGTTGTTACGGGGGCAGGGCGACAGATACGCAGTATTTT. Encoded protein: CASCYGGRATDTQYF. The chain carries TRBV19 and TRBJ2-3; D may match TRBD1 or TRBD2 (6 bases each). Trimming took off 8 bases at V and 3 bases at J, with 18 bases between the two ends. The CDR3 runs to 15 residues. CDR1 LNHDA and CDR2 SQIVND come from the germline V gene (reference sequence).